This TCR beta chain is from a study of cytomegalovirus exposure and HLA in healthy donors. Regarding the study as a whole: A later analysis reportedly found fewer N-insertions in an Asian-associated ancestry cluster than the approximately 660-donor mean. Among immune exposure information, only CMV serostatus was available. Later on, a genetic analysis was performed. It linked a missense variant in DCLRE1C with V- and J-gene trimming of TCR beta.

It was with 60 Vbeta and 13 Jbeta primers that the PCR ran. The method was immunoSEQ multiplex PCR; TCRdb's version includes in-frame clones alone and lacks a portion of them. The table has about 200,000 clones, around 81% seen once. Trimming left V 3 bases short and J 1 base short, with 6 bases between. The CDR3 sequence is 13 residues long. Germline V gives CDR1 KGHSH, CDR2 LQKENI. Notes on this clone: Its antigen is undetermined.

The chain uses TRBV18 and TRBJ2-5; perhaps TRBD2 as D (6 bases). Sample: PBMCs. This receptor was identified in a man aged 30-40 years in good health and CMV-seronegative. CDR3 in DNA: TGTGCCAGCTCACCCGGGAGCCAAGAGACCCAGTACTTC. Protein sequence: CASSPGSQETQYF. Based on the CDR3 plus reference TRBV18 and TRBJ2-5, the full variable domain is NAGVMQNPRHLVRRRGQEARLRCSPMKGHSHVYWYRQLPEEGLKFMVYLQKENIIDESGMPKERFSAEFPKEGPSILRIQQVVRGDSAAYFCASSPGSQETQYFGPGTRLLVL.